Below, 10 T cell receptor beta chains from the same sample are listed, as sequenced in a study of blood T cell repertoires in COVID-19. The repertoire was sequenced with immunoSEQ multiplex PCR; TCRdb's copy has only in-frame clones and lacks some. Of under 350,000 clones detected, 80% to 90% appear once; the ten largest clones hold about 4.6%. The specimen sequenced was peripheral blood. These TCRs come from a man in his forties with acute or convalescent COVID-19.

The chain carries TRBV24-1 and TRBJ2-3; a possible D gene is TRBD1 (5 bases). V was cut by 2 bases and J by 4 bases, with 9 bases left in between. Germline lookup yields CDR1 KGHDR and CDR2 SFDVKD. The CDR3 has 14 amino acids. The CDR3 DNA follows: TGTGCCACCAGTGATTCCAGGGCCCCAGATACGCAGTATTTT. Its protein is CATSDSRAPDTQYF.

The chain employs TRBV9 and TRBJ1-6; D is undetermined. Germline V gene lookup returns CDR1 SGDLS and CDR2 YYNGEE. CDR3 length: 15 amino acids. Trimming removed 0 bases at V and 7 bases at J, with 11 bases between. CDR3 sequence reads: CASSVGRMGNSPLHF. The DNA of the CDR3 is TGTGCCAGCAGCGTAGGACGGATGGGCAATTCACCCCTCCACTTT.

The genes are TRBV10-3 and TRBJ2-1, with D perhaps TRBD1 (6 bases). V was pared by 6 bases and J by 9 bases, with 18 bases between. Germline CDR1 is ENHRY and CDR2 is SYGVKD. This CDR3 spans 14 amino acids. This CDR3 reads CAIRIRDPDSEQFF. For the CDR3, the DNA is TGTGCCATCAGGATCCGGGACCCGGACAGTGAGCAGTTCTTC.

This chain connects TRBV4-2 to TRBJ1-2, with D possibly matching TRBD1 (5 bases). Trimming removed 1 base from V and 4 bases from J, with 19 bases in between. The CDR3 has 17 amino acids. Per germline, CDR1 LGHNA and CDR2 YNFKEQ. Here the CDR3 DNA reads TGTGCCAGCAGCCAAGGGGAAGGGAGGGACTCACCCTATGGCTACACCTTC. This gives the protein CASSQGEGRDSPYGYTF.

This sequence joins TRBV7-2 and TRBJ2-3, with TRBD1 matching 8 bases. The CDR3 is 14 residues long. Per the germline V gene, CDR1 is SGHTA and CDR2 is FQGNSA. V shed 5 bases, J shed 6 bases, and the junction held 7 bases outside the gene matches. The CDR3 loop reads CASSLGQGGDTQYF. The CDR3 DNA reads as TGTGCCAGCAGCCTAGGACAGGGAGGCGATACGCAGTATTTT.

The chain is built from TRBV6-1 and TRBJ1-2; a weak D match, TRBD1 (5 bases). V lost 1 base and J 4 bases, leaving 10 bases between the germline ends. From germline, CDR1 is MNHNS and CDR2 SASEGT. The CDR3 consists of 14 residues. CDR3 bases: TGTGCCAGCAGTGAAGGGCAGGGTCCCTATGGCTACACCTTC. This sequence encodes CASSEGQGPYGYTF.

The CDR3 nucleotides read TGTGCCAGCAGCCTTAAACTAAACAGGGTCAATCAGCCCCAGCATTTT. Translating it yields CASSLKLNRVNQPQHF. V and J are TRBV5-8 and TRBJ1-5, with D possibly being TRBD1 (6 bases). This CDR3 spans 16 amino acids. V lost 4 bases to trimming and J lost 3 bases, with 17 bases between them. Germline assignment: CDR1 SGHTS and CDR2 YDEGEE.

The rearrangement joins TRBV10-3 to TRBJ1-5, with TRBD1 matching 10 bases. The V and J ends lost 6 bases and 5 bases, in that order; junction bases with no gene match: 4. This CDR3 spans 14 amino acids. CDR1 and CDR2 from the germline V gene are ENHRY and SYGVKD. CDR3 protein: CAISRTGGDQPQHF. The CDR3 DNA reads TGTGCCATCAGCAGGACAGGGGGTGATCAGCCCCAGCATTTT.

The rearrangement uses TRBV10-3 and TRBJ2-2; 8 bases match TRBD2. The CDR3 runs to 14 residues. The germline gives CDR1 ENHRY, CDR2 SYGVKD. V dropped 6 bases and J dropped 4; count of bases not matched to a gene: 4. The CDR3 here is CAIRRGASTGELFF. Written as DNA, the CDR3 is TGTGCCATCAGGCGGGGGGCGAGCACCGGGGAGCTGTTTTTT.

This chain links TRBV28 with TRBJ2-7, with a tentative D call TRBD2 (5 bases). The V and J ends lost 6 bases and 3 bases respectively, with 6 bases between them. The V gene's germline CDR1 is MDHEN and CDR2 SYDVKM. The length of the CDR3 is 11 residues. The CDR3 region is CASRTNYEQYF. The CDR3 DNA sequence: TGTGCCAGCAGGACTAACTACGAGCAGTACTTC.